This TCR beta chain emerged from a study of blood T cell repertoires in COVID-19 (TCRdb year 2020). As for the study more broadly: The collaborator samples originated in the United States, Italy and Spain and spanned the acute and convalescent phases of COVID-19. Where HLA class I and class II types were available, the types were taken from metadata supplied by the sample provider, not from assay-based typing. A de-identified subject ID, COVID-19 status, age in years and sex were almost always included in the sample metadata. A freely available public database, intended as a resource for researchers studying the immune response to SARS-CoV-2, is where the repertoires were released. Samples came from the ongoing ImmuneRACE study (first 160 participants) plus 1,254 subjects from 6 global collaborators. Deeply sampled blood TCRbeta repertoires from subjects exposed to, actively infected with, or recovered from COVID-19 were included in the dataset. The prospective study material was composed of cDNA or gDNA derived from T cells, B-cell-depleted T cells, or PBMCs. General findings and caveats noted by the study authors: How much clinical and demographic metadata was included differed by source and by participant, and the metadata was provided uncurated.

Participants in the prospective study were aged about 18 to 89 years, lived in 20 to 25 United States geographic areas, and enrolled through a virtual design. To assign participants to cohorts, the prospective study relied on clinical history that participants themselves reported in a screening survey and a study questionnaire. Recovered participants in ImmuneRACE Cohort 3 were defined by two consecutive negative NP/OP PCR tests, clearance by a healthcare professional, or resolution of symptoms. Mobile phlebotomists in the prospective study collected whole blood, serum and a nasopharyngeal or oropharyngeal swab from every participant. Participants in the prospective study had the option to provide additional blood draws and questionnaires over a 2-month period. Before DNA extraction, prospective study blood samples were shipped either frozen or at room temperature. Based on the germline V gene (reference sequence), the CDR1 and CDR2 sequences are GTSNPN and SVGIG. Relative to germline, V is missing 5 bases and J is missing 3 bases, with 3 bases of the junction outside any gene match. The cysteine opens and the phenylalanine closes a CDR3 of 13 amino acids. The only DNA kept is the CDR3, 39 bases in frame from the first base.

TCRbeta CDR3 regions were amplified from genomic DNA by means of the immunoSEQ Assay, a bias-controlled multiplex PCR. Per the authors' processing: The number of nucleated cells in each sample was estimated by amplification of reference gene primers within the assay. To quantify the absolute abundance of each unique TCRbeta CDR3 rearrangement, sequence reads were collapsed and filtered. For each sample, productive Simpson clonality was calculated by taking the square root of Simpson's diversity index across productive rearrangements. Sourced from immuneACCESS, this table was stored by TCRdb with only in-frame sequences that have V and J called. A share of the clones is absent; for the studies checked, an unresolved V gene accounts for under half, and the remainder has no known explanation. V and J calls and clone size are copied from that table; D and trimming were computed from the DNA. The sample table shows 250,000 to 400,000 clones, and more than 90% are seen once. The ten largest clones add up to 2% to 3% of the sample.

In regard to this clone: What antigen it recognizes has not been identified. Base qualities are not recorded, but no much larger clone differs from it by a single base.

This chain is built from TRBV30 and TRBJ1-4, with TRBD1 matching 7 junction bases. This TCR was sampled from a man aged 55 to 70 who had recovered from COVID-19. Input material: PBMCs or T cells enriched from blood (not recorded which). The DNA is as follows: TGTGCCTGGGCCAGGGGGGCTAATGAAAAACTGTTTTTT. This translates into CAWARGANEKLFF.